A selection of T cell receptor beta chains follows, all from one sample in a study of early T cells in non-severe SARS-CoV-2 infection. One entry per CDR3 protein, called by TCRdb with MiXCR from the 5' RACE reads. The sample records nearly 50,000 distinct CDR3 sequences, more than 5.5% being singletons. Material: whole blood, obtained at baseline. Receptors were obtained from an adult who was a healthcare worker with PCR-confirmed SARS-CoV-2 infection or an uninfected control (not recorded which). CDR3s include the opening cysteine and the closing phenylalanine or tryptophan. A D gene is named only where the DNA matches it firmly. The listing skips clone size in some rows; elsewhere it reads once, few, many or a size class.

clone size	J gene	V gene	D gene	CDR3 protein	CDR3 DNA
few	TRBJ2-7	TRBV5-1	TRBD1	CASSSSGTGMGEQYF	TGCGCCAGCAGCTCCTCCGGGACAGGGATGGGGGAGCAGTACTTC
many	TRBJ1-5	TRBV7-9	-	CASSQGQSNQPQHF	TGTGCCAGCAGCCAAGGACAGAGCAATCAGCCCCAGCATTTT
few	TRBJ2-7	TRBV5-5	TRBD2	CASSRAAGTSGYEQYF	TGTGCCAGCAGCCGCGCGGCCGGGACTAGCGGCTACGAGCAGTACTTC
many	TRBJ1-1	TRBV18	-	CASSLRDAGEAFF	TGTGCCAGCTCACTCCGGGACGCAGGGGAAGCTTTCTTT
-	TRBJ2-1	TRBV11-2	-	CASSFTSSAGGPLYEQFF	TGTGCCAGCAGCTTTACGTCCTCAGCCGGCGGCCCCCTCTATGAGCAGTTCTTC
many	TRBJ1-5	TRBV6-5	-	CASSRDSGNQPQHF	TGTGCCAGCAGTCGAGATTCTGGCAATCAGCCCCAGCATTTT
few	TRBJ2-3	TRBV24-1	-	CATSEGGWADTQYF	TGTGCCACCAGTGAGGGAGGTTGGGCAGATACGCAGTATTTT
many	TRBJ2-6	TRBV29-1	TRBD1	CSVESFRDRISGANVLTF	TGCAGCGTTGAAAGCTTCCGGGACAGAATCTCTGGGGCCAACGTCCTGACTTTC
many	TRBJ1-2	TRBV19	-	CASSISVYGYTF	TGTGCCAGTAGTATCTCGGTTTATGGCTACACCTTC
-	TRBJ2-1	TRBV3-1	-	CASSLLINEQFF	TGTGCCAGCAGCCTCCTAATCAATGAGCAGTTCTTC
-	TRBJ2-1	TRBV4-3	-	CASSQDGGSSYNEQFF	TGCGCCAGCAGCCAAGACGGAGGGAGCTCCTACAATGAGCAGTTCTTC
many	TRBJ2-1	TRBV6-5	-	CASSYSGMPGVDYNEQFF	TGTGCCAGCAGTTACTCAGGGATGCCGGGTGTTGACTACAATGAGCAGTTCTTC
many	TRBJ1-1	TRBV29-1	-	CSGRVRDTEAFF	TGCAGCGGCAGGGTAAGGGACACTGAAGCTTTCTTT
many	TRBJ2-7	TRBV21-1	-	CASSKKRGQDSYEQYF	TGTGCCAGCAGCAAAAAACGGGGACAGGATTCCTACGAGCAGTACTTC
many	TRBJ2-2	TRBV27	-	CASSLRSLFDYTGELFF	TGTGCCAGCAGTTTAAGGTCCCTCTTCGACTACACCGGGGAGCTGTTTTTT
many	TRBJ1-5	TRBV25-1	-	CASSERRQQPQHF	TGTGCCAGCAGTGAGCGGCGGCAGCAGCCCCAGCATTTT
-	TRBJ2-1	TRBV5-1	-	CASSLLDEQFF	TGCGCCAGCAGCTTACTAGATGAGCAGTTCTTC
few	TRBJ1-2	TRBV6-1	-	CASSEAGAGLKGYTF	TGTGCCAGCAGTGAAGCCGGCGCCGGCTTGAAAGGCTACACCTTC
many	TRBJ1-6	TRBV12-3/TRBV12-4	-	CASSLQGLISPLHF	TGTGCCAGCAGTTTACAGGGTTTGATTTCACCCCTCCACTTT
few	TRBJ1-3	TRBV28	TRBD1	CASSPALGQAGNTIYF	TGTGCCAGCAGCCCAGCCCTGGGACAGGCTGGAAACACCATATATTTT
many	TRBJ1-1	TRBV7-9	-	CASSLEGRGTEAFF	TGTGCCAGCAGCTTAGAGGGGAGGGGAACTGAAGCTTTCTTT
many	TRBJ2-7	TRBV30	TRBD1	CAWRGTGVYEQYF	TGTGCCTGGAGGGGGACAGGGGTCTACGAGCAGTACTTC
many	TRBJ2-2	TRBV6-5	TRBD2	CASSPWTSGNLARAGELFF	TGTGCCAGCAGCCCTTGGACTAGCGGGAATTTGGCTCGGGCCGGGGAGCTGTTTTTT
-	TRBJ2-7	TRBV29-1	TRBD1	CSVHGLTGKSSTYEQYF	TGCAGCGTTCACGGATTGACAGGGAAATCCTCTACCTACGAGCAGTACTTC
many	TRBJ2-1	TRBV7-2	-	CASSLTPSSYNEQFF	TGTGCCAGCAGCTTAACCCCGAGCTCCTACAATGAGCAGTTCTTC
many	TRBJ1-4	TRBV20-1	TRBD1	CSARQGNSNEKLFF	TGCAGTGCCAGACAGGGGAACTCTAATGAAAAACTGTTTTTT
few	TRBJ1-1	TRBV9	-	CASSAGGSMGTEAFF	TGTGCCAGCAGCGCGGGGGGATCTATGGGCACTGAAGCTTTCTTT
few	TRBJ1-5	TRBV6-2/TRBV6-3	TRBD1	CASSPQGAQNQPQHF	TGTGCCAGCAGTCCACAGGGGGCGCAAAATCAGCCCCAGCATTTT
-	TRBJ2-1	TRBV19	TRBD1	CASSIGDRGWNNEQFF	TGTGCCAGTAGTATAGGAGACAGGGGTTGGAACAATGAGCAGTTCTTC
many	TRBJ2-7	TRBV9	-	CASSAEPGFSYEQYF	TGTGCCAGCAGCGCCGAACCGGGCTTCTCCTACGAGCAGTACTTC
few	TRBJ1-1	TRBV27	-	CASRGTLNTEAFF	TGTGCCAGCAGGGGGACATTGAACACTGAAGCTTTCTTT
few	TRBJ1-6	TRBV28	-	CASSSGGAGVSPLHF	TGTGCCAGCAGTTCGGGGGGCGCAGGGGTTTCACCCCTCCACTTT
-	TRBJ2-5	TRBV5-5	-	CASSLGGTETQYF	TGTGCCAGCAGCTTGGGGGGGACGGAGACCCAGTACTTC
few	TRBJ2-1	TRBV5-1	-	CASSLLTSNEQFF	TGCGCCAGCAGCTTACTGACTTCAAATGAGCAGTTCTTC
few	TRBJ2-3	TRBV2	TRBD1	CASNRGNEDTQYF	TGTGCCAGCAACAGGGGAAATGAAGATACGCAGTATTTT